A single sample is the source of the 2 T cell receptor beta chains below, sequenced in a study of shared clonotypes between healthy human individuals. Clones were read by immunoSEQ multiplex PCR, and TCRdb kept only the in-frame ones, dropping some. The sample yields some 2,500,000 clones, 92% seen once. The sample consisted of naive CD4+ T cells from PBMCs. Subset noted: CD45RA+ positively selected. These receptors came from a man aged 18-30 years in good health. Some clones in this sample may be carry-over from other donors' samples.

Remarks on this clone: Other nucleotide sequences in the sample specify the same CDR3. The chain couples TRBV28 to TRBJ1-5; D is ambiguous. This CDR3 region has 13 residues. From germline, CDR1 is MDHEN and CDR2 SYDVKM. V was clipped by 5 bases and J by 0 bases, with 5 bases between them. This CDR3 is CASSRDSNQPQHF. DNA of the CDR3: TGTGCCAGCAGTCGCGATAGCAATCAGCCCCAGCATTTT.

The chain recombines TRBV14 with TRBJ2-2; the D gene is possibly TRBD1 (5 bases). Between the trimmed V and J ends, which lost 0 bases and 2 bases, there was a span of 19 bases. The germline gives CDR1 SGHDN, CDR2 FVKESK. CDR3 length: 19 residues. CDR3 sequence (DNA): TGTGCCAGCAGCCAAGATGCGTCGCAGGGTAAAATCAACACCGGGGAGCTGTTTTTT. Translated, it gives CASSQDASQGKINTGELFF.